One T cell receptor (beta chain) is described in this entry. Its cognate antigen has yet to be identified. Base-call qualities are not available, and no considerably larger clone is one nucleotide away. Libraries came from the immunoSEQ multiplex PCR assay. TCRdb carries this immuneACCESS record with in-frame sequences only. Its versions omit some clonotypes, under half of them owing to an unresolved V gene in the studies checked, with the rest unexplained. The sample table shows approximately 150,000 clones, and roughly 94% are seen once. 14% of the sample rests with the top ten. The data were taken from a study of control samples from healthy donors and cancer patients (dated by TCRdb to about 2020). Reading the germline V gene gives CDR1 MNHNS and CDR2 SASEGT. V and J are truncated by 1 base and 4 bases respectively, leaving an intervening sequence of 11 bases. From the cysteine through the phenylalanine, the CDR3 covers 15 amino acids. Only the CDR3 DNA stays, 45 bases, in frame from base 1.

The receptor comes from a man between 60 and 75 years old with colorectal cancer. Sequencing used PBMCs. The rearrangement joined TRBV6-1 to TRBJ1-5; a confident D gene designation cannot be given. The DNA sequence is as follows: TGTGCCAGCAGTGAAGGATCTCTCGGGAATCAGCCCCAGCATTTT. Translation gives CASSEGSLGNQPQHF.